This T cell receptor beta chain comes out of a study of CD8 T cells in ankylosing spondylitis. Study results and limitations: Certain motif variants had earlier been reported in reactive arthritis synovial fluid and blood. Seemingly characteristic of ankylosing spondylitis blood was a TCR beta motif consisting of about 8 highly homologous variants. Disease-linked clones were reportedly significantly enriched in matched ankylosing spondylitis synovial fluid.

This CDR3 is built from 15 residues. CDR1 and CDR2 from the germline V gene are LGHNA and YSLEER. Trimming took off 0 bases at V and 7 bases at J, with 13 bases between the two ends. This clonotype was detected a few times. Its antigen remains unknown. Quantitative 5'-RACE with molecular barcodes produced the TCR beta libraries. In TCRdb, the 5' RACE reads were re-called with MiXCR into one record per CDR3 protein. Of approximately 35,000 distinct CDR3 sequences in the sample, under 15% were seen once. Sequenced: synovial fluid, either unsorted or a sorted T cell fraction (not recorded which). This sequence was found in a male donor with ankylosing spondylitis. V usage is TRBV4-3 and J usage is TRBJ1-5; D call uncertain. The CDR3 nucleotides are TGCGCCAGCAGCCAAGATTGGGCAGATGAACAGCCCCAGCATTTT. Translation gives CASSQDWADEQPQHF.